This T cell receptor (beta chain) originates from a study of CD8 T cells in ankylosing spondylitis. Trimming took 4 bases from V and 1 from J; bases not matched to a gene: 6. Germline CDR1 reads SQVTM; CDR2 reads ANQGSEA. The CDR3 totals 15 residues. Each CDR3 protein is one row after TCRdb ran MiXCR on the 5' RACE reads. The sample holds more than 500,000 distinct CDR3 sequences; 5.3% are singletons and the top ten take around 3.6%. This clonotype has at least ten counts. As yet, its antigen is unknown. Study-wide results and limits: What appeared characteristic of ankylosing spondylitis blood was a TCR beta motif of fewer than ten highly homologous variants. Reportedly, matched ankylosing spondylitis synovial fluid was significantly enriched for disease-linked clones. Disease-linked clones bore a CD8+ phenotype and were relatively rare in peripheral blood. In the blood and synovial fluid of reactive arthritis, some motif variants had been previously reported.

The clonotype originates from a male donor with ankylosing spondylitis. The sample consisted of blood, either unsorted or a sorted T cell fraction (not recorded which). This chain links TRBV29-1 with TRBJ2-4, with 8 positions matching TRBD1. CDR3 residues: CSVGDRTGAKNIQYF. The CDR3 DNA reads TGCAGCGTTGGGGACCGGACAGGGGCCAAAAACATTCAGTACTTC.